This T cell receptor beta chain was sequenced in a study of response to subunit inactivated influenza vaccine (dated by TCRdb to the late 2010s). For the study in its entirety: Deep quantitative T cell receptor repertoire profiling was used in the study to track responses to a trivalent subunit inactivated influenza vaccine. Findings and caveats that apply to the study as a whole: It was suggested by the authors that each seasonal influenza vaccination may recruit only a limited number of new T cells.

This clonotype was found once. It lacks a known antigen. No base qualities exist here, and no much larger clone lies one base off it. One read alone is weak evidence. The germline V gene (reference sequence) gives CDR1 as LGHDT and CDR2 as YNNKEL. From its cysteine to its phenylalanine, the CDR3 spans 15 amino acids. The CDR3 DNA has 45 bases and is translated from base 1. The V end loses 6 bases and the J end loses 0 bases, and a stretch of 15 bases separates them. Library generation was performed with RT-PCR. TCRdb records Illumina HiSeq 2500 as the sequencer. In TCRdb, the public reads were trimmed at Q25 with fastp and aligned with MiXCR, with productive beta chains retained. Rows with a matching CDR3 protein are joined into one entry that keeps the most common DNA and genes. The sample includes 300,000 to 350,000 distinct CDR3 sequences, with just over 20% observed a single time. Jointly, the top ten make up more than 8.5% of the sample.

The sequences come from PBMCs from blood, collected about 20 months after vaccination. In this chain, TRBV3-1 is recombined with TRBJ2-7; confidence is insufficient to name the D gene. The TCR originated in a man aged 45-69 years who received an inactivated influenza vaccine. Donor details come from another sample of the same person, matched by shared clones. The base sequence is TGTGCCAGCAGTGGTTACGGCGCGAGCTCCTACGAGCAGTACTTC. This yields the protein CASSGYGASSYEQYF.